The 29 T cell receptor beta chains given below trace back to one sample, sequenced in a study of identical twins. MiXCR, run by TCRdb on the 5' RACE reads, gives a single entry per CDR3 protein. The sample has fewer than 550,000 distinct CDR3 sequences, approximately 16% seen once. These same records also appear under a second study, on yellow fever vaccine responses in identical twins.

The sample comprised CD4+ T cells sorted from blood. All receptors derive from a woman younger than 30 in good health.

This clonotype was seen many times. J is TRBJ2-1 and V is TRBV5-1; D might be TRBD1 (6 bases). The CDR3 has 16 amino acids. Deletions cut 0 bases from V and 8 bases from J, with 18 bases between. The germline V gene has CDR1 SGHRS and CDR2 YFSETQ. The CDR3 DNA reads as TGCGCCAGCAGCTTGGCATTGACAGGTTTGGGGGATGAGCAGTTCTTC. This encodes CASSLALTGLGDEQFF. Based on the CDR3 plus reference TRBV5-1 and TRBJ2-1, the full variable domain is KAGVTQTPRYLIKTRGQQVTLSCSPISGHRSVSWYQQTPGQGLQFLFEYFSETQRNKGNFPGRFSGRQFSNSRSEMNVSTLELGDSALYLCASSLALTGLGDEQFFGPGTRLTVL.

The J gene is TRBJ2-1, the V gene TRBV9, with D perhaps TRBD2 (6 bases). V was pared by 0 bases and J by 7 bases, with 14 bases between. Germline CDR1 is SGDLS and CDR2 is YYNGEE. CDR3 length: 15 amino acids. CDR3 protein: CASSVGLVAWNEQFF. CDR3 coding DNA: TGTGCCAGCAGCGTAGGACTAGTAGCGTGGAATGAGCAGTTCTTC.

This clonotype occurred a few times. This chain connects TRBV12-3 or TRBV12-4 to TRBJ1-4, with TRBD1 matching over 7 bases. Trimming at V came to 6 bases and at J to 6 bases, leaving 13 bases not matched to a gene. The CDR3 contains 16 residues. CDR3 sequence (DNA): TGTGCCAGCAGCCACGGGAGGGGGCAAAGGGATGAAAAACTGTTTTTT. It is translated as CASSHGRGQRDEKLFF.

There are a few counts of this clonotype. The CDR3 reads CSASGGVNTEAFF. The DNA for the CDR3 is TGCAGTGCTAGTGGGGGAGTGAACACTGAAGCTTTCTTT. The J gene is TRBJ1-1, the V gene TRBV20-1; perhaps TRBD1 as D (5 bases). Germline V CDR1 and CDR2: DFQATT, SNEGSKA (reference sequence). Deletions cut 3 bases from V and 0 bases from J, with 8 bases between. CDR3 length: 13 amino acids.

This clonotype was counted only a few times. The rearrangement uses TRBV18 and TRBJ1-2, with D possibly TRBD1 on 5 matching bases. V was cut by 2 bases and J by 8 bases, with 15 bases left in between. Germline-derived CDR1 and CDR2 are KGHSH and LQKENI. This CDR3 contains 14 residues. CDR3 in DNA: TGTGCCAGCTCACCAGGGGACTTTAAAGCAGGCTACACCTTC. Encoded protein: CASSPGDFKAGYTF.

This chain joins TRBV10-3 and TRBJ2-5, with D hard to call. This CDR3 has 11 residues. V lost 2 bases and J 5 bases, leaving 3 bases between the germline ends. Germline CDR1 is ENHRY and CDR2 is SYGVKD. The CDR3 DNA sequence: TGTGCCATCAGTGAGGCGGAGACCCAGTACTTC. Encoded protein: CAISEAETQYF.

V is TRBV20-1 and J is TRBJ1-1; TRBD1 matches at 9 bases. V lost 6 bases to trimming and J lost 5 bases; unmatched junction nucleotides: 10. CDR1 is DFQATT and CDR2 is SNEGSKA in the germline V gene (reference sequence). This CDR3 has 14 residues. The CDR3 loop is CSARGQGPATEAFF. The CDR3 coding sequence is TGCAGTGCCCGGGGACAGGGTCCCGCAACTGAAGCTTTCTTT.

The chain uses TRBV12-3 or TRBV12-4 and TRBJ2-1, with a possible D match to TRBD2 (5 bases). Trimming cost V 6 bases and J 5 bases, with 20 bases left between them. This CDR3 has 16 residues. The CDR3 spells CASRPTTGLAHNEQFF. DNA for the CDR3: TGTGCCAGCAGACCGACCACTGGACTGGCCCACAATGAGCAGTTCTTC.

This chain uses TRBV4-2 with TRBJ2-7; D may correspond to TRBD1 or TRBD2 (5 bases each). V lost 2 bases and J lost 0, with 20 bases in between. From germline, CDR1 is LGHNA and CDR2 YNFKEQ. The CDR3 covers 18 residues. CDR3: CASSQPGSGGASSYEQYF. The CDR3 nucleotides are TGTGCCAGCAGCCAACCCGGAAGTGGGGGAGCCTCCTCCTACGAGCAGTACTTC.

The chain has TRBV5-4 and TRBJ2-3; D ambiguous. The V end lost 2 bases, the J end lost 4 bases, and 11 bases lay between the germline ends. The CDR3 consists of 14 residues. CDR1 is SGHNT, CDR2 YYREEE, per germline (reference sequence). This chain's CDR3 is CASSLHSASDTQYF. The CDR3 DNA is TGTGCCAGCAGCTTACATAGTGCTTCAGATACGCAGTATTTT.

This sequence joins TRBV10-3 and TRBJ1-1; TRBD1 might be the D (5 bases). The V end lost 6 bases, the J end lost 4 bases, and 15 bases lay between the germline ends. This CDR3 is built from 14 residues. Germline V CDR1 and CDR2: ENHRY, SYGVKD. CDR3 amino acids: CAISPPPQGTEAFF. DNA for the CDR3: TGTGCCATCAGCCCTCCCCCCCAGGGCACTGAAGCTTTCTTT.

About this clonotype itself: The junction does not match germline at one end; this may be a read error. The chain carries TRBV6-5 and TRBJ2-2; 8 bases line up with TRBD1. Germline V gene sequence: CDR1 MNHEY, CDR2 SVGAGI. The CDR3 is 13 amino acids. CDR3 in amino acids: CASRYRGTGELFF. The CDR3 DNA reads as TGTGCCAGCCGTTACAGGGGGACCGGGGAGCTGTTTTTT.

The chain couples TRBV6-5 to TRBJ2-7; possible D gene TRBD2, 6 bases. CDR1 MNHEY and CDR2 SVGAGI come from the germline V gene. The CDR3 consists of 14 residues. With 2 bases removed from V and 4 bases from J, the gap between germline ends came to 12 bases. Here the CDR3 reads CASSYGPGEYEQYV. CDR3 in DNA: TGTGCCAGCAGTTACGGGCCGGGGGAATACGAGCAGTACGTC.

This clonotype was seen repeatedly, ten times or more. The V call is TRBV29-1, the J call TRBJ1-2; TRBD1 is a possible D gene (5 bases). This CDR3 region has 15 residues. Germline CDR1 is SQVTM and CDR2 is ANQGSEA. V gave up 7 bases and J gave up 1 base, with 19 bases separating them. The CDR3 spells CSGYGALGDNYGYTF. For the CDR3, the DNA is TGCAGCGGGTACGGCGCCTTAGGGGATAACTATGGCTACACCTTC.

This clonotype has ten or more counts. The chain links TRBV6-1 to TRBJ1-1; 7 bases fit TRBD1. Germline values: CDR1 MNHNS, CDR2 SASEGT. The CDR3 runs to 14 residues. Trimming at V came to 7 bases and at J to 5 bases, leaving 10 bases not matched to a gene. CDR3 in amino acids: CASKQGVRGTEAFF. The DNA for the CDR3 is TGTGCCAGCAAGCAGGGGGTGAGGGGAACTGAAGCTTTCTTT.

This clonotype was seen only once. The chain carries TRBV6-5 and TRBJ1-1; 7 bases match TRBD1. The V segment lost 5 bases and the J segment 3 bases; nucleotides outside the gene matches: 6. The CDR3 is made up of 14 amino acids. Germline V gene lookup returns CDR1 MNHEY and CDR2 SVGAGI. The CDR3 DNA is TGTGCCAGCAGTACTTACAGGGGTTACACTGAAGCTTTCTTT. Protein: CASSTYRGYTEAFF.

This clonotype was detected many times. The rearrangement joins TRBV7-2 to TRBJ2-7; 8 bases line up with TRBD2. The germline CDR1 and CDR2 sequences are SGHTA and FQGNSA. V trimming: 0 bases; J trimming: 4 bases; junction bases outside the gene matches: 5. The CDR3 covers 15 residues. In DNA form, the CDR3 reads TGTGCCAGCAGCTTAGCTGTGGCGGGAGGATACGAGCAGTACTTC. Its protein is CASSLAVAGGYEQYF.

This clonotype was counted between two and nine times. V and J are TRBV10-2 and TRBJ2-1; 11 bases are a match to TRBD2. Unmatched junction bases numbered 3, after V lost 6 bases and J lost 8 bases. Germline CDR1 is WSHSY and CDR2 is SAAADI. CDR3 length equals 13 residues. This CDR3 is CASRGLAADEQFF. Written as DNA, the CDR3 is TGCGCCAGCAGGGGACTAGCGGCAGATGAGCAGTTCTTC.

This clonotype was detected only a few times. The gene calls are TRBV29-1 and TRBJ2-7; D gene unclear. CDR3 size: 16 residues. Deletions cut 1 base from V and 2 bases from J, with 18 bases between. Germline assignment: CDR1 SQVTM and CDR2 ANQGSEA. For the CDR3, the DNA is TGCAGCGTTGAAGTTAACGGTCCATCCTACGCCTACGAGCAGTACTTC. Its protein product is CSVEVNGPSYAYEQYF.

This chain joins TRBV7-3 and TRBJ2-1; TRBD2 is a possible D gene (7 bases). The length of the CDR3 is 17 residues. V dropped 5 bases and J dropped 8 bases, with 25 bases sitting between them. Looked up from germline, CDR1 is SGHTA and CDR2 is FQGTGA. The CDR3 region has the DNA TGTGCCAGCAGCCCCCAGGGGACTATCATCTTGGGAGATGAGCAGTTCTTC. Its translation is CASSPQGTIILGDEQFF.

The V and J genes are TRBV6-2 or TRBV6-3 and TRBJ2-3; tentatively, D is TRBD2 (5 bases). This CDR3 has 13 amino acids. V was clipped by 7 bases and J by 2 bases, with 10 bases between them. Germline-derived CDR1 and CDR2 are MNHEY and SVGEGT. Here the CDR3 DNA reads TGTGCCAGCATAGAGGGTTACACAGATACGCAGTATTTT. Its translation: CASIEGYTDTQYF.

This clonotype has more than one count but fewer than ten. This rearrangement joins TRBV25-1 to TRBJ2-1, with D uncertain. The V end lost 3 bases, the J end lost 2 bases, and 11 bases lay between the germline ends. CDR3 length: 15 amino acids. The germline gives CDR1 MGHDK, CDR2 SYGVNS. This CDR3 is CASSEWAVPYNEQFF. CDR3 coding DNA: TGTGCCAGCAGTGAGTGGGCCGTCCCCTACAATGAGCAGTTCTTC.

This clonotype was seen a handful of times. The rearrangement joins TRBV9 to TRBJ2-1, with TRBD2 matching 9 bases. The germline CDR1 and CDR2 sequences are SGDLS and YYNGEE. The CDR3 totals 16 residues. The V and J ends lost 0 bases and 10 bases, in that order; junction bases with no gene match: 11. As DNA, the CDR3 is TGTGCCAGCAGCGTAGACTTCGCGGGGGGGCCTGGGGAGCAGTTCTTC. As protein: CASSVDFAGGPGEQFF.

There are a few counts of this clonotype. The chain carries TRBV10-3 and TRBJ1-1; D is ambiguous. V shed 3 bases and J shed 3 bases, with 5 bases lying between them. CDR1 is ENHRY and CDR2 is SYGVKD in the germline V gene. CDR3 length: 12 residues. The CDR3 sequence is CAISEVYTEAFF. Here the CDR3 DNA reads TGTGCCATCAGTGAAGTGTACACTGAAGCTTTCTTT.

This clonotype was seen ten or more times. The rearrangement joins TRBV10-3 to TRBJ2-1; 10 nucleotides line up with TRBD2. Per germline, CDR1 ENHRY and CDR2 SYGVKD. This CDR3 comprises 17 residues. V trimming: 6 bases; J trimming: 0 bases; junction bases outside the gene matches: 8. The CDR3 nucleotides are TGTGCCATCAGCCCGGGACTAGCGCTAAGCTCCTACAATGAGCAGTTCTTC. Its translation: CAISPGLALSSYNEQFF.

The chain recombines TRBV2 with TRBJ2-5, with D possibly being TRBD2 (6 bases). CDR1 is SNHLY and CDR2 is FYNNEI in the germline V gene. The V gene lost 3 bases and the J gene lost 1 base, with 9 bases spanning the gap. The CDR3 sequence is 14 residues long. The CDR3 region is CASSDGGLQETQYF. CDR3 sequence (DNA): TGTGCCAGCAGTGACGGGGGACTCCAAGAGACCCAGTACTTC.

As DNA, the CDR3 is TGTGCCAGCTCACCCACGAGTGTAGGGGCTAATAGCAATCAGCCCCAGCATTTT. Translating gives CASSPTSVGANSNQPQHF. The chain joins TRBV18 to TRBJ1-5; a weak D match, TRBD1 (5 bases). CDR3 size: 18 residues. V gave up 3 bases and J gave up 0 bases, with 18 bases separating them. CDR1 is KGHSH, CDR2 LQKENI, per germline. Drawing the rest from reference TRBV18 and TRBJ1-5, the complete variable domain is NAGVMQNPRHLVRRRGQEARLRCSPMKGHSHVYWYRQLPEEGLKFMVYLQKENIIDESGMPKERFSAEFPKEGPSILRIQQVVRGDSAAYFCASSPTSVGANSNQPQHFGDGTRLSIL.

In nucleotides, the CDR3 is TGTGCCAGCAGCTTTTTGGGGGGCCTTCAAGAGACCCAGTACTTC. Amino acids: CASSFLGGLQETQYF. The gene calls are TRBV3-1 and TRBJ2-5, with D perhaps being TRBD1 or TRBD2 (6 bases each). Germline V gene lookup returns CDR1 LGHDT and CDR2 YNNKEL (reference sequence). Between the trimmed V and J ends, which lost 5 bases and 2 bases, there was a span of 15 bases. This CDR3 is 15 amino acids long.

Here the CDR3 reads CASSLQGTENTGELFF. The CDR3 DNA reads TGTGCCAGCTCACTCCAAGGGACAGAAAACACCGGGGAGCTGTTTTTT. This sequence joins TRBV18 and TRBJ2-2; 7 bases align to TRBD1. The germline CDR1 and CDR2 sequences are KGHSH and LQKENI. Unmatched junction bases numbered 7, after V lost 4 bases and J lost 2 bases. The CDR3 runs 16 residues.